The 28 T cell receptor beta chains below all came from one sample that was sequenced in a study of PD-L1 blockade in urothelial cancer (dated by TCRdb to 2016 to 2017). Library prep was done by the immunoSEQ multiplex PCR assay. The table was pulled from immuneACCESS by TCRdb, which kept in-frame rearrangements only. Such tables lose some clones; where checked, under half of the loss comes from unresolved V genes, and the rest has no known cause. For this sample there are around 100,000 clones; roughly 87% appear just once. Jointly, the top ten make up roughly 2% of the sample. The time point label, read with the paper, signifies: pretreatment peripheral blood. Sample: PBMCs, taken around atezolizumab (anti-PD-L1) treatment. These receptor sequences come from a man aged 60-69 years with urothelial cancer.

This chain links TRBV6-1 with TRBJ2-7, with TRBD2 matching over 11 bases. The J segment lost 1 base and the V segment lost 2 bases, leaving 4 bases of the junction unmatched. The length of the CDR3 is 16 residues. Germline loops: CDR1 MNHNS, CDR2 SASEGT. The CDR3 sequence: CASSELAGGKSYEQYF. Written as DNA, the CDR3 is TGTGCCAGCAGTGAACTAGCGGGAGGAAAATCCTACGAGCAGTACTTC.

V usage is TRBV6-5 and J usage is TRBJ1-6; TRBD1 is a possible D gene (5 bases). Looked up from germline, CDR1 is MNHEY and CDR2 is SVGAGI. The CDR3 length is 15 residues. V was shortened by 3 bases and J by 7 bases, with 13 bases between the two germline ends. CDR3 DNA sequence: TGTGCCAGCAGTTATGGTCGTAGGGGAAATTCACCCCTCCACTTT. It yields the protein CASSYGRRGNSPLHF.

The chain employs TRBV19 and TRBJ2-1; weak D call: TRBD1 (6 bases). V lost 1 base, J lost 7 bases, and 17 bases lay in between. CDR1 and CDR2 from the germline V gene are LNHDA and SQIVND (reference sequence). The CDR3 runs to 16 residues. CDR3 sequence: CASSIGTADELNEQFF. In DNA, the CDR3 is TGTGCCAGTAGTATAGGGACAGCTGACGAACTAAATGAGCAGTTCTTC. Based on the CDR3 plus reference TRBV19 and TRBJ2-1, the full variable domain is DGGITQSPKYLFRKEGQNVTLSCEQNLNHDAMYWYRQDPGQGLRLIYYSQIVNDFQKGDIAEGYSVSREKKESFPLTVTSAQKNPTAFYLCASSIGTADELNEQFFGPGTRLTVL.

A single count supports this clone. V usage is TRBV7-2 and J usage is TRBJ1-5, with a weak D call TRBD1 (6 bases). Trimming left V 8 bases short and J 1 base short, with 24 bases between. Germline V CDR1 and CDR2: SGHTA, FQGNSA. The CDR3 is 18 residues long. The CDR3 DNA follows: TGTGCCAGCGGTTGCCGGGACACTAATAAGCCCAGCAATCAGCCCCAGCATTTT. Translation gives CASGCRDTNKPSNQPQHF.

The chain combines TRBV27 with TRBJ2-3, with D unclear. The CDR3 consists of 13 residues. Germline V lookup: CDR1 MNHEY, CDR2 SMNVEV (reference sequence). Trimming cost V 6 bases and J 4 bases, with 11 bases left between them. CDR3 DNA sequence: TGTGCCAGCAGACTAATTATCGCAGATACGCAGTATTTT. Its translation: CASRLIIADTQYF.

CDR3: CASSAGQPGGSEQYF. The DNA for the CDR3 is TGTGCCAGCAGCGCTGGACAGCCTGGGGGATCCGAGCAGTACTTC. The chain couples TRBV9 to TRBJ2-7, with D maybe TRBD1 (6 bases). This CDR3 has 15 residues. CDR1 SGDLS and CDR2 YYNGEE come from the germline V gene. Trimming pared 3 bases from V and 6 bases from J, leaving 19 bases between.

This chain joins TRBV11-2 and TRBJ2-2; 11 nucleotides line up with TRBD1. This CDR3 spans 15 amino acids. CDR1 and CDR2 from the germline V gene are SGHAT and FQNNGV. The V and J ends lost 4 bases and 4 bases, in that order; junction bases with no gene match: 2. The CDR3 sequence: CASSSGTGGTGELFF. As DNA, the CDR3 is TGTGCCAGCAGCTCCGGGACAGGGGGCACCGGGGAGCTGTTTTTT.

This chain connects TRBV9 to TRBJ2-3; 12 nucleotides line up with TRBD2. After removal of 3 bases from V and 2 bases from J, the junction contained 4 bases not matched to a gene. The V gene's germline CDR1 is SGDLS and CDR2 YYNGEE. CDR3 length: 16 residues. The chain's CDR3 is CASSGASGGVTDTQYF. Here the CDR3 DNA reads TGTGCCAGCAGCGGGGCTAGCGGGGGGGTCACAGATACGCAGTATTTT.

The chain couples TRBV6-6 to TRBJ2-7, with D uncertain. The CDR3 sequence is 13 residues long. Looked up from germline, CDR1 is MNHNY and CDR2 is SVGAGI (reference sequence). Trimming shortened V by 2 bases and J by 7 bases, and 12 bases separated the two germline ends. Here the CDR3 reads CASSYPPSREQYF. CDR3 nucleotide sequence: TGTGCCAGCAGTTACCCCCCCTCGAGGGAGCAGTACTTC.

V and J are TRBV18 and TRBJ1-1, with no clear D. The V gene lost 3 bases and the J gene lost 3 bases, with 11 bases spanning the gap. The length of the CDR3 is 14 residues. Germline lookup yields CDR1 KGHSH and CDR2 LQKENI. CDR3 nucleotide sequence: TGTGCCAGCTCACCGCGGATCGGGGACACTGAAGCTTTCTTT. Translating it yields CASSPRIGDTEAFF. Drawing the rest from reference TRBV18 and TRBJ1-1, the complete variable domain is NAGVMQNPRHLVRRRGQEARLRCSPMKGHSHVYWYRQLPEEGLKFMVYLQKENIIDESGMPKERFSAEFPKEGPSILRIQQVVRGDSAAYFCASSPRIGDTEAFFGQGTRLTVV.

The genes are TRBV9 and TRBJ2-2, with TRBD2 identical over 7 bases. The V gene's germline CDR1 is SGDLS and CDR2 YYNGEE. Losses at the gene ends were 4 bases for V and 6 bases for J; bases not matched to a gene: 9. The CDR3 has 15 amino acids. The CDR3 region has the DNA TGTGCCAGCAGCCCCACTTTGGGACTACCCGGGGAGCTGTTTTTT. Amino acid sequence: CASSPTLGLPGELFF.

This clone was counted a single time. Other DNA sequences within the sample encode an identical CDR3. The chain recombines TRBV4-2 with TRBJ2-7, with TRBD1 identical over 9 bases. The CDR3 covers 14 residues. Per the germline V gene, CDR1 is LGHNA and CDR2 is YNFKEQ. V shed 4 bases and J 4 bases; nucleotides not matched to a gene: 5. CDR3 DNA: TGTGCCAGCAGCCCGGGACAGGGTCTGTACGAGCAGTACTTC. Translation: CASSPGQGLYEQYF.

The rearrangement joins TRBV9 to TRBJ2-4, with D perhaps TRBD1 (5 bases). The CDR3 contains 13 residues. Trimming pared 4 bases from V and 4 bases from J, leaving 9 bases between. In germline, CDR1 is SGDLS, CDR2 YYNGEE. CDR3 bases: TGTGCCAGCAGCTTCGACAGTAAAAACATTCAGTACTTC. This gives the protein CASSFDSKNIQYF.

This chain joins TRBV6-1 and TRBJ1-2, with TRBD1 matching over 11 bases. Unmatched junction bases numbered 3, after V lost 5 bases and J lost 7 bases. The CDR3 sequence is 13 residues long. Germline V gene data show CDR1 as MNHNS and CDR2 as SASEGT. The CDR3 is CASSTGTGGGYTF. The CDR3 bases are TGTGCCAGCAGTACCGGGACAGGGGGTGGCTACACCTTC.

The V and J genes are TRBV18 and TRBJ1-5; 9 positions agree with TRBD1. Germline lookup yields CDR1 KGHSH and CDR2 LQKENI. Trimming at V came to 6 bases and at J to 3 bases, leaving 3 bases not matched to a gene. CDR3 length: 14 residues. The CDR3 nucleotides read TGTGCCAGCTCGCGGGACAGGGCCAATCAGCCCCAGCATTTT. Protein: CASSRDRANQPQHF.

This rearrangement joins TRBV7-9 to TRBJ2-2; possibly TRBD2 for D (5 bases). This CDR3 has 15 amino acids. Germline-derived CDR1 and CDR2 are SEHNR and FQNEAQ (reference sequence). V was shortened by 1 base and J by 3 bases, with 9 bases between the two germline ends. CDR3 in amino acids: CASSLVTGYTGELFF. CDR3 in DNA: TGTGCCAGCAGCTTAGTGACGGGGTACACCGGGGAGCTGTTTTTT.

The chain has TRBV7-2 and TRBJ1-6, with a possible D match to TRBD1 (5 bases). Germline V lookup: CDR1 SGHTA, CDR2 FQGNSA. This CDR3 region has 14 residues. Trimming took off 1 base at V and 10 bases at J, with 11 bases between the two ends. CDR3 residues: CASSLVQGGSPLHF. The CDR3 DNA reads TGTGCCAGCAGCTTAGTCCAGGGCGGATCACCCCTCCACTTT.

This clone was observed a handful of times. The V and J genes are TRBV6-5 and TRBJ2-2; 7 bases match TRBD1. Germline CDR1 is MNHEY and CDR2 is SVGAGI. The CDR3 extends over 15 amino acids. The trim removed 6 bases at V and 0 bases at J, leaving 4 bases unmatched. CDR3 sequence reads: CASSPQGTNTGELFF. The CDR3 DNA sequence: TGTGCCAGCAGCCCACAGGGGACGAACACCGGGGAGCTGTTTTTT.

This clone was found a few times. CDR3 region: CASSQDRGGLGRGGPEQFF. CDR3 nucleotides: TGCGCCAGCAGCCAAGATAGAGGGGGCTTGGGGCGGGGGGGCCCGGAGCAGTTCTTC. The chain links TRBV4-1 to TRBJ2-1; TRBD2 agrees at 9 bases. Germline CDR1 and CDR2: MGHRA and YSYEKL. This CDR3 contains 19 residues. Trimming removed 0 bases from V and 10 bases from J; junction bases left unmatched: 19.

This chain uses TRBV5-4 with TRBJ2-1; weak D call: TRBD1 (5 bases). With 0 bases removed from V and 2 bases from J, the gap between germline ends came to 12 bases. The CDR3 is 16 amino acids. The germline V gene has CDR1 SGHNT and CDR2 YYREEE (reference sequence). The CDR3: CASSLARVVTYNEQFF. CDR3 in DNA: TGTGCCAGCAGCTTGGCCAGGGTAGTTACCTACAATGAGCAGTTCTTC.

This clone was counted a single time. The chain employs TRBV11-2 and TRBJ2-7; 9 bases align to TRBD1. Germline assignment: CDR1 SGHAT and CDR2 FQNNGV. The CDR3 runs 13 residues. The ends lost 3 bases at V and 4 bases at J; junction bases unmatched: 1. CDR3: CASSLTGGYEQYF. CDR3 nucleotide sequence: TGTGCCAGCAGCTTGACAGGGGGTTACGAGCAGTACTTC.

This chain joins TRBV9 and TRBJ2-3; 8 positions match TRBD2. From germline, CDR1 is SGDLS and CDR2 YYNGEE. V shed 2 bases, J shed 4 bases, and the junction held 6 bases outside the gene matches. The CDR3 length is 15 residues. The CDR3 DNA sequence: TGTGCCAGCAGCGTGCGGGGGGCCGGTGCAGATACGCAGTATTTT. Translation: CASSVRGAGADTQYF. Based on the CDR3 plus reference TRBV9 and TRBJ2-3, the full variable domain is DSGVTQTPKHLITATGQRVTLRCSPRSGDLSVYWYQQSLDQGLQFLIQYYNGEERAKGNILERFSAQQFPDLHSELNLSSLELGDSALYFCASSVRGAGADTQYFGPGTRLTVL.

The CDR3 is CASSIDAVGNYGYTF. The CDR3 nucleotides read TGTGCCAGTAGTATAGACGCGGTCGGAAACTATGGCTACACCTTC. The rearrangement joins TRBV19 to TRBJ1-2; D uncertain. The CDR3 consists of 15 residues. Trimming took 0 bases from V and 2 from J, leaving 10 bases between them. Germline V gives CDR1 LNHDA, CDR2 SQIVND (reference sequence).

The V call is TRBV27, the J call TRBJ2-7; 8 nucleotides agree with TRBD1. The germline V gene encodes CDR1 MNHEY and CDR2 SMNVEV (reference sequence). The CDR3 extends over 16 amino acids. V shed 0 bases and J 3 bases; nucleotides not matched to a gene: 7. The DNA of the CDR3 is TGTGCCAGCAGTTTATCGGCTCAGGGGGCCCTCTACGAGCAGTACTTC. Translation gives CASSLSAQGALYEQYF.

The rearrangement links TRBV5-8 to TRBJ2-2; 8 bases match TRBD1. Per germline, CDR1 SGHTS and CDR2 YDEGEE. V was clipped by 7 bases and J by 6 bases; unmatched bases: 8. The CDR3 has 14 amino acids. In DNA form, the CDR3 reads TGTGCCAGCTTGGGCAGGGGGCGATCCGGGGAGCTGTTTTTT. Translated: CASLGRGRSGELFF.

This chain connects TRBV5-6 to TRBJ2-1; 11 bases match TRBD2. The CDR3 covers 15 residues. Germline V gives CDR1 SGHDT, CDR2 YYEEEE. With 5 bases clipped from V and 2 bases from J, the junction kept 3 bases outside the gene matches. Written as DNA, the CDR3 is TGTGCCAGCAGTCCGGGACTAGCGGCCTACAATGAGCAGTTCTTC. Its protein product is CASSPGLAAYNEQFF.

This clone was observed a single time. V and J are TRBV6-4 and TRBJ1-5, with no clear D. There are 15 residues in the CDR3. Trimming took off 5 bases at V and 1 base at J, with 12 bases between the two ends. CDR1 is MRHNA, CDR2 SNTAGT, per germline. In nucleotides, the CDR3 is TGTGCCAGCAGTTCGAACAGAACCAGCAATCAGCCCCAGCATTTT. Translating gives CASSSNRTSNQPQHF.

This clone was seen repeatedly, ten times or more. The chain recombines TRBV9 with TRBJ1-1; D is possibly TRBD1 (6 bases). Germline lookup yields CDR1 SGDLS and CDR2 YYNGEE. CDR3 length: 14 residues. V lost 2 bases to trimming and J lost 6 bases, with 14 bases between them. CDR3 in amino acids: CASSVATGFAEAFF. The CDR3 DNA is TGTGCCAGCAGCGTGGCAACAGGGTTCGCTGAAGCTTTCTTT.